Sequencing of this T cell receptor (beta chain) was carried out in a study of T cell responses to AZD1222 COVID-19 vaccine. Findings and limits, study-wide: Donors were mostly white British, more females; clonal diversity possibly underestimated.

This CDR3 is 20 amino acids long. The V gene's germline CDR1 is SQVTM and CDR2 ANQGSEA. The method was immunoSEQ multiplex PCR; TCRdb's version includes in-frame clones alone and lacks a portion of them. Seen here are about 98,000 clones, approximately 86% observed once, and the top ten hold approximately 5%. With respect to this clone: What it binds is unknown. Mismatch with germline at one junction end may stem from a read error.

Sample: peripheral blood, taken on day 0 of AZD1222 vaccination. This rearrangement joins TRBV29-1 to TRBJ2-1; 8 bases align to TRBD2. The TCR sequence derives from an adult in good health. The CDR3 reads CRVGGGTPGLGMGSYNEQFF. CDR3 bases: TGCCGCGTGGGGGGGGGCACCCCGGGACTAGGGATGGGGTCCTACAATGAGCAGTTCTTC.